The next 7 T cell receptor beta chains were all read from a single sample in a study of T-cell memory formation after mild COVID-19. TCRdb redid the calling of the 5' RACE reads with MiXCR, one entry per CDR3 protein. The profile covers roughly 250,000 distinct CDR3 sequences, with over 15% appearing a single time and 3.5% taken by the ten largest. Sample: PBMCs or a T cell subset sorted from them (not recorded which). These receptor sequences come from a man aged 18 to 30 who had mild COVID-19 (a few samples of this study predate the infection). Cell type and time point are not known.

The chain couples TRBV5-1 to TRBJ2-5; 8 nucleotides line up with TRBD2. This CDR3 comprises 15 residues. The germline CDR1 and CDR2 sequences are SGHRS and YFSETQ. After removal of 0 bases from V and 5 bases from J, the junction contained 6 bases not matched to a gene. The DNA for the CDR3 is TGCGCCAGCAGCTTGGCGGGACTAGGAGGCGAGACCCAGTACTTC. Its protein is CASSLAGLGGETQYF.

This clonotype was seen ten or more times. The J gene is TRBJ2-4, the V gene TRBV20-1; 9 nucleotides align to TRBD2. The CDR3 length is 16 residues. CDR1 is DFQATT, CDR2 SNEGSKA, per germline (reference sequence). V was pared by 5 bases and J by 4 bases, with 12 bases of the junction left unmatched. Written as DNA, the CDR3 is TGCAGTGCTCCCGGGTCCAGCGGGGGGCCAAAAAACATTCAGTACTTC. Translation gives CSAPGSSGGPKNIQYF.

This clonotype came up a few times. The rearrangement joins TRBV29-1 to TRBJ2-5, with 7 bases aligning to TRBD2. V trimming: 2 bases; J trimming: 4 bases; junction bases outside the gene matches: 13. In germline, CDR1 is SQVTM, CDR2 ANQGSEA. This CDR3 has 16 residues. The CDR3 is CSVESRWTRDGETQYF. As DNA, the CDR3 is TGCAGCGTTGAATCCCGATGGACTAGGGACGGAGAGACCCAGTACTTC. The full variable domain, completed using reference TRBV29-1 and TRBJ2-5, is SAVISQKPSRDICQRGTSLTIQCQVDSQVTMMFWYRQQPGQSLTLIATANQGSEATYESGFVIDKFPISRPNLTFSTLTVSNMSPEDSSIYLCSVESRWTRDGETQYFGPGTRLLVL.

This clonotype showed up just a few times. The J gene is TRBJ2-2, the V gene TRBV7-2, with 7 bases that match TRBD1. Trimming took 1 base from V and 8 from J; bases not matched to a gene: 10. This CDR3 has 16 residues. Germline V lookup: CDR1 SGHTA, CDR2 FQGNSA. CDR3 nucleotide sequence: TGTGCCAGCAGCTTAGAACGTGGGACAGCGGTTGGGGAGCTGTTTTTT. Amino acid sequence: CASSLERGTAVGELFF.

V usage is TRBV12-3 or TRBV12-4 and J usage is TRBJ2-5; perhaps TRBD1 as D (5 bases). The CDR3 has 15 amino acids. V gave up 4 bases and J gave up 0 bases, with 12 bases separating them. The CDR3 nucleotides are TGTGCCAGCAGTTGGACCACAGGTGACCAAGAGACCCAGTACTTC. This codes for CASSWTTGDQETQYF.

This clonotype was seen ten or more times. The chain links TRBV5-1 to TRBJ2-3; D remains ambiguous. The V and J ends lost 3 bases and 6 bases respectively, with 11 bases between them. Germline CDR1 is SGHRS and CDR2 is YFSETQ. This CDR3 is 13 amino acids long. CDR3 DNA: TGCGCCAGCAGCTCCAACGCTCAGGATACGCAGTATTTT. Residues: CASSSNAQDTQYF.

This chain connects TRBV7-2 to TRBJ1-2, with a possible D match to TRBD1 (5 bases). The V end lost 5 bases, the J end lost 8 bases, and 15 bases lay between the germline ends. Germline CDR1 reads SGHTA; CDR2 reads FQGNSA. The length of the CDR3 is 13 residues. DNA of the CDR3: TGTGCCAGCAGCCCTCGGGGCCGGCGGGGCTACACCTTC. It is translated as CASSPRGRRGYTF.